This T cell receptor beta chain was found in a study of blood T cell repertoires in COVID-19. Across the whole study: There were acute and convalescent COVID-19 samples, and they came from the United States, Italy and Spain.

J gave up 4 bases and V 5 bases, and 8 bases lay outside the gene matches. The germline CDR1 and CDR2 sequences are MNHEY and SVGEGT. The CDR3 runs 15 residues. Generated by immunoSEQ multiplex PCR, the TCRdb table keeps only in-frame clones and is missing some. The top ten hold roughly 1.6% of the sample, which has about 410,000 clones, approximately 90% seen once. Seattle-derived patients entered the study during active infection and were followed longitudinally. This TCR came from a middle-aged woman with COVID-19, enrolled during active disease. The chain has TRBV6-2 or TRBV6-3 and TRBJ1-5, with 7 nucleotides matching TRBD1. The sequencing input was peripheral blood. CDR3 DNA: TGTGCCAGCAGTCCACAGGGGCGCCCGAATCAGCCCCAGCATTTT. Translation gives CASSPQGRPNQPQHF.